The clone carrying this TCR beta chain came up a few times. The antigen remains unidentified. This record comes from a study of cytomegalovirus exposure and HLA in healthy donors. Study-level background: Earlier results showed roughly 110 million unique TCR beta sequences derived from roughly 180 million T cells. Study conclusions and caveats: Per published reports, the classifier diagnosed cytomegalovirus status with high specificity and sensitivity. Confirmation in vitro established that a few CMV-associated chains were specific for CMV antigens. The study put 150 or so TCR beta chains on its list as cytomegalovirus-associated.

13 Jbeta primers and 60 Vbeta primers were used for the PCR. TCRdb's copy holds only in-frame clones and misses some; the assay was immunoSEQ multiplex PCR. This table holds about 170,000 clones, around 82% found once. The CDR3 totals 18 residues. Germline-derived CDR1 and CDR2 are SGHRS and YFSETQ. With V trimmed by 4 bases and J by 6 bases, 15 bases remained unmatched. The source is a male donor in good health and CMV-seronegative. This rearrangement joins TRBV5-1 to TRBJ2-5; 13 nucleotides match TRBD2. Sequencing was done on a sample of PBMCs. CDR3: CASSIRTSGSQSVKTQYF. CDR3 DNA: TGCGCCAGCAGCATAAGGACTAGCGGGAGCCAGAGTGTGAAGACCCAGTACTTC.